Listed below are T cell receptor beta chains from one sample, sequenced in a study of cytomegalovirus exposure and HLA in healthy donors. Repertoires were generated with immunoSEQ multiplex PCR, while TCRdb's copy carries only in-frame clones and drops some. The sample has about 110,000 clones, about 86% seen once. Material: PBMCs. These receptors came from a man aged 35 to 55 in good health and CMV-seronegative. CDR3s include the opening cysteine and the closing phenylalanine or tryptophan. A D gene is named only where the DNA matches it firmly. The listing skips clone size in some rows; elsewhere it reads once, few, many or a size class.

J gene: TRBJ2-5; clone size: .; D gene: TRBD1; V gene: TRBV28; CDR3 DNA: TGTGCCAGCAGTTTCGGACAGGGGAGGGGGGAGACCCAGTACTTC; CDR3 protein: CASSFGQGRGETQYF
J gene: TRBJ1-5; clone size: once; D gene: .; V gene: TRBV6-1; CDR3 DNA: TGTGCCAGCAGGAGGAATCAGCCCCAGCATTTT; CDR3 protein: CASRRNQPQHF
J gene: TRBJ1-1; clone size: .; D gene: .; V gene: TRBV6-6; CDR3 DNA: TGTGCCAGCAGTCGGACCCGGGACACCACTGAAGCTTTCTTT; CDR3 protein: CASSRTRDTTEAFF
J gene: TRBJ1-1; clone size: .; D gene: .; V gene: TRBV11-2; CDR3 DNA: TGTGCCAGCAGCTTAGATCAAGGCGTGGGCGACGCTTTCTTT; CDR3 protein: CASSLDQGVGDAFF
J gene: TRBJ1-6; clone size: .; D gene: .; V gene: TRBV7-3; CDR3 DNA: TGTGCCAGCAGCTTAAAAGGGGAAGGGTCACCCCTCCACTTT; CDR3 protein: CASSLKGEGSPLHF
J gene: TRBJ1-6; clone size: .; D gene: TRBD1; V gene: TRBV7-8; CDR3 DNA: TGTGCCAGCAGCTTAGAAACGGGACAGCGCTCCTATAATTCACCCCTCCACTTT; CDR3 protein: CASSLETGQRSYNSPLHF
J gene: TRBJ1-6; clone size: .; D gene: .; V gene: TRBV5-4; CDR3 DNA: TGTGCCAGCAGCTTGAAGTCCAGGCGAAGTAATTCACCCCTCCACTTT; CDR3 protein: CASSLKSRRSNSPLHF
J gene: TRBJ2-7; clone size: .; D gene: .; V gene: TRBV28; CDR3 DNA: TGTGCCAGCAGTTCCGGACAATGGCAGTACTTC; CDR3 protein: CASSSGQWQYF
J gene: TRBJ1-2; clone size: .; D gene: .; V gene: TRBV28; CDR3 DNA: TGTGCCAGCAGTTTATCCGGGGGGCTTGGTAGCTATGGCTACACCTTC; CDR3 protein: CASSLSGGLGSYGYTF
J gene: TRBJ2-7; clone size: .; D gene: .; V gene: TRBV30; CDR3 DNA: TGTGCCTGGAGTGTGTTGGGCCCCGGATCAGACTACGAGCAGTACTTC; CDR3 protein: CAWSVLGPGSDYEQYF
J gene: TRBJ1-6; clone size: .; D gene: TRBD1; V gene: TRBV27; CDR3 DNA: TGTGCCAGCAGTTTGCATCTAGGTGGGGGACAGAAGAGCTCCTATAATTCACCCCTCCACTTT; CDR3 protein: CASSLHLGGGQKSSYNSPLHF
J gene: TRBJ2-7; clone size: once; D gene: .; V gene: TRBV6-6; CDR3 DNA: TGTGCCAGCAGTTACTCAGCCGGGGGGCCTACCTACGAGCAGTACTTC; CDR3 protein: CASSYSAGGPTYEQYF
J gene: TRBJ1-6; clone size: few; D gene: TRBD1; V gene: TRBV6-4; CDR3 DNA: TGTGCCAGCAGTGAACACCGGGACAGCTATTCACCCCTCCACTTT; CDR3 protein: CASSEHRDSYSPLHF
J gene: TRBJ2-7; clone size: .; D gene: TRBD2; V gene: TRBV11-2; CDR3 DNA: TGTGCCAGCAGCTTAATCGCGGGGGGGCCGGGGGAGCAGTACTTC; CDR3 protein: CASSLIAGGPGEQYF
J gene: TRBJ1-6; clone size: .; D gene: TRBD1; V gene: TRBV7-9; CDR3 DNA: TGTGCCAGCAGCCGACAGGGGGCGGATTCACCCCTCCACTTT; CDR3 protein: CASSRQGADSPLHF
J gene: TRBJ2-7; clone size: .; D gene: .; V gene: TRBV5-4; CDR3 DNA: TGTGCCAGCAGCTTGACGGAGACCTACGAGCAGTACTTC; CDR3 protein: CASSLTETYEQYF
J gene: TRBJ2-5; clone size: .; D gene: .; V gene: TRBV5-1; CDR3 DNA: TGCGCCAGCAGCTTGGGACTAGGAGGAGAGACCCAGTACTTC; CDR3 protein: CASSLGLGGETQYF
J gene: TRBJ2-5; clone size: .; D gene: .; V gene: TRBV30; CDR3 DNA: TGTGCCTGGAGTCCCGGACAGAGGGGTGGGACCCAGTACTTC; CDR3 protein: CAWSPGQRGGTQYF
J gene: TRBJ1-1; clone size: once; D gene: TRBD1; V gene: TRBV10-3; CDR3 DNA: TGTGCCATCAGTGGGGACAGTAACACTGAAGCTTTCTTT; CDR3 protein: CAISGDSNTEAFF
J gene: TRBJ2-3; clone size: .; D gene: TRBD2; V gene: TRBV5-5; CDR3 DNA: TGTGCCAGCAGCTTGGTAGCGGGAGGTGGGAGGGGGAAGCAGTATTTT; CDR3 protein: CASSLVAGGGRGKQYF
J gene: TRBJ2-7; clone size: .; D gene: TRBD2; V gene: TRBV5-4; CDR3 DNA: TGTGCCAGCAGCTGGGCAGCGGGGGGTGTATCCTACGAGCAGTACTTC; CDR3 protein: CASSWAAGGVSYEQYF
J gene: TRBJ2-1; clone size: .; D gene: TRBD2; V gene: TRBV27; CDR3 DNA: TGTGCCAGCAGTTTGCCGGGACTACCTAATGAGCAGTTCTTC; CDR3 protein: CASSLPGLPNEQFF
J gene: TRBJ2-2; clone size: .; D gene: .; V gene: TRBV9; CDR3 DNA: TGTGCCAGCAGCGTAGCTGGGGGGGCGACCGGGGAGCTGTTTTTT; CDR3 protein: CASSVAGGATGELFF
J gene: TRBJ1-4; clone size: .; D gene: .; V gene: TRBV19; CDR3 DNA: TGTGCCAGTAGATACGAGGATGAAAAACTGTTTTTT; CDR3 protein: CASRYEDEKLFF
J gene: TRBJ1-2; clone size: .; D gene: .; V gene: TRBV5-1; CDR3 DNA: TGCGCCAGCAGCTTGGATGGAGGGGACAACTATGGCTACACCTTC; CDR3 protein: CASSLDGGDNYGYTF
J gene: TRBJ2-5; clone size: .; D gene: .; V gene: TRBV4-1; CDR3 DNA: TGCGCCAGCAGCCAAGGAAGAGGGAGAGAGACCCAGTACTTC; CDR3 protein: CASSQGRGRETQYF
J gene: TRBJ1-5; clone size: .; D gene: .; V gene: TRBV6-7; CDR3 DNA: TGTGCCAGCAGTTACCCGACCGGGAGCAATCAGCCCCAGCATTTT; CDR3 protein: CASSYPTGSNQPQHF
J gene: TRBJ1-2; clone size: .; D gene: .; V gene: TRBV5-4; CDR3 DNA: TGTGCCAGCAGCTTGGAGCTTTCGGACTATGGCTACACCTTC; CDR3 protein: CASSLELSDYGYTF
J gene: TRBJ2-5; clone size: .; D gene: .; V gene: TRBV4-3; CDR3 DNA: TGCGCCAGCAGTCAGAGACACTCCCTTGGTGAGACCCAGTACTTC; CDR3 protein: CASSQRHSLGETQYF